This T cell receptor beta chain was observed in a study of blood T cell repertoires in COVID-19. Sequencing was performed with immunoSEQ multiplex PCR; in TCRdb, only in-frame clones are kept and a portion is missing. Of approximately 100,000 clones listed, roughly 90% are singletons. Trimming removed 4 bases from V and 1 base from J, with 11 bases in between. The CDR3 has 15 residues. CDR1 and CDR2 from the germline V gene are WNHNN and SYGVQD (reference sequence). The rearrangement uses TRBV10-1 and TRBJ1-5; TRBD1 is a possible D gene (6 bases). This receptor was obtained from a man aged 70-80 years with acute or convalescent COVID-19. The specimen sequenced was peripheral blood. The CDR3 DNA reads TGCGCCAGCAGTGTTGGGGGCGCGAGCAATCAGCCCCAGCATTTT. The encoded protein is CASSVGGASNQPQHF.